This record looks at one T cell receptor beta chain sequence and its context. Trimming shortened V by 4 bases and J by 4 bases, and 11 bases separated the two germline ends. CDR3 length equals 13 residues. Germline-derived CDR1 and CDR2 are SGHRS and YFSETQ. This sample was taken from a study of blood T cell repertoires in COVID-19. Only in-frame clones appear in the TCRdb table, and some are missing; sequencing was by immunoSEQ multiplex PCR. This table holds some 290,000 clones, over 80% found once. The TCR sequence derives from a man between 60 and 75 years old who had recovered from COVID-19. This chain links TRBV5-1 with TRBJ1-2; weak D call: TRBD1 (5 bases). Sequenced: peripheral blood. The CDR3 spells CASSPGDGYGYTF. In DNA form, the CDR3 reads TGCGCCAGCAGCCCGGGGGACGGCTATGGCTACACCTTC.